The rows below give T cell receptor beta chains drawn from one sample of a study of Tregs in tolerant kidney transplant recipients. Repertoires were generated with immunoSEQ multiplex PCR, while TCRdb's copy carries only in-frame clones and drops some. The table lists approximately 81,000 clones, 91% of them singletons, with around 1.5% in the top ten. The material sequenced was CD4+ T cells from blood (PBMCs), taken 24 months after the transplant. The receptors originated from a human patient who received a combined kidney and bone marrow transplant. The graft donor may have given rise to some T cells. CDR3s include the opening cysteine and the closing phenylalanine or tryptophan. The order of the fields is CDR3 protein, V gene.

CATSLDLFRNQYGYTF	TRBV15
CASSFFGQGNIQYF	TRBV5-4
CASSLGQVAEQETQYF	TRBV5-1
CASSDEQGGDIQYF	TRBV2
CASSFSSSGANVLTF	TRBV7-3
CASRGGQGAYEQYF	TRBV6-5
CASSLRYEDNEQFF	TRBV7-2
CASTRTGTSGRAAQYF	TRBV7-2
CASSFSTGATEAFF	TRBV5-1
CASTHTAGQGGLTDTQYF	TRBV10-1
CASSRGTDQETQYF	TRBV4-1
CASSDSTEAFF	TRBV25-1
CATSRDKALPGPNTEAFF	TRBV15
CASSPQGRSSYNEQFF	TRBV5-5